This T cell receptor (beta chain) was obtained from a study of blood T cells in healthy people across ages. Broader study findings: Age advanced and TCR beta diversity per million T cells fell, roughly linearly.

Around 10 milliliters of peripheral blood were drawn from each donor. Combining a sample-barcoded 5' primer with a J-beta primer mix, a second PCR ran for roughly 6 to 12 cycles. Each cDNA molecule received a tag from a template-switch adaptor that had 12 random nucleotides. TCRdb redid the calling of the 5' RACE reads with MiXCR, one entry per CDR3 protein. The sample contains about 1 million distinct CDR3 sequences, around 43% of which appear only once. The germline CDR1 and CDR2 sequences are SGHNT and YYREEE (reference sequence). The ends lost 3 bases at V and 3 bases at J; junction bases unmatched: 7. CDR3 length: 15 residues. Remarks on this clonotype: Its antigen is as yet unknown.

Sequencing was done on a sample of blood. The chain couples TRBV5-4 to TRBJ2-5, with TRBD1 matching 8 bases. This receptor was identified in an older woman in good health. The CDR3 reads CASSSEGQAKETQYF. CDR3 nucleotides: TGTGCCAGCAGCTCGGAGGGACAGGCGAAAGAGACCCAGTACTTC.